These 13 T cell receptor beta chains share one sample of origin, sequenced in a study of blood T cell repertoires in COVID-19. Profiling relied on immunoSEQ multiplex PCR, and the TCRdb table lists in-frame clones only, not all of them. The sample has about 99,000 clones, about four fifths seen once; the top ten hold approximately 2%. The source material was peripheral blood. The receptors here all came from a man between 65 and 85 years old with active or convalescent COVID-19.

The chain recombines TRBV5-1 with TRBJ1-6, with 8 bases identical to TRBD1. Germline-derived CDR1 and CDR2 are SGHRS and YFSETQ. This CDR3 contains 16 residues. Trimming took 1 base from V and 10 from J; bases not matched to a gene: 10. The CDR3 sequence is CASSLIGGQGGSPLHF. The DNA for the CDR3 is TGCGCCAGCAGCTTGATCGGCGGACAGGGCGGATCACCCCTCCACTTT.

The J gene is TRBJ1-1, the V gene TRBV6-5; weak D call: TRBD1 (5 bases). The CDR3 runs 13 residues. The V gene's germline CDR1 is MNHEY and CDR2 SVGAGI. The CDR3 coding sequence is TGTGCAAACATGGAGGGGCGATACACTGAAGCTTTCTTT. Protein sequence: CANMEGRYTEAFF.

The chain is built from TRBV24-1 and TRBJ2-5; TRBD2 agrees at 9 bases. After removal of 3 bases from V and 3 bases from J, the junction contained 10 bases not matched to a gene. The CDR3 is 17 residues long. Germline V gives CDR1 KGHDR, CDR2 SFDVKD. CDR3 sequence: CATSDLSERGDEETQYF. The CDR3 DNA is TGTGCCACCAGTGATCTTAGCGAGCGGGGGGACGAAGAGACCCAGTACTTC.

The CDR3, as DNA: TGTGCCAGCTCACAGGGACTATTCGGGGATACGCAGTATTTT. This codes for CASSQGLFGDTQYF. The chain joins TRBV18 to TRBJ2-3; 7 nucleotides line up with TRBD2. J lost 6 bases, V lost 4 bases, and 7 bases had no gene match. The CDR3 loop spans 14 amino acids. In germline, CDR1 is KGHSH, CDR2 LQKENI.

This chain joins TRBV18 and TRBJ2-7; 9 bases map to TRBD1. The V gene end was trimmed by 3 bases and the J gene end by 0 bases; junction bases not matched to a gene: 3. The CDR3 is 15 residues long. CDR1 and CDR2 from the germline V gene are KGHSH and LQKENI. CDR3 coding DNA: TGTGCCAGCTCACCGGGGACAGGGAGCTCCTACGAGCAGTACTTC. Amino acid sequence: CASSPGTGSSYEQYF.

The chain joins TRBV29-1 to TRBJ2-1; tentative D call: TRBD2 (6 bases). The germline V gene encodes CDR1 SQVTM and CDR2 ANQGSEA. Trimming took 4 bases from V and 8 from J, leaving 18 bases between them. This CDR3 has 14 amino acids. The CDR3 is CSVGYPIGEDEQFF. For the CDR3, the DNA is TGCAGCGTTGGTTACCCGATAGGGGAGGATGAGCAGTTCTTC.

This chain joins TRBV19 and TRBJ2-5; a possible D gene is TRBD2 (7 bases). V was clipped by 10 bases and J by 4 bases, with 25 bases between them. Germline CDR1 LNHDA, CDR2 SQIVND (reference sequence). The CDR3 loop spans 16 amino acids. The CDR3 is CATADGGATFGETQYF. The CDR3 DNA follows: TGTGCCACCGCTGATGGGGGGGCTACTTTCGGAGAGACCCAGTACTTC. Variable domain in full (rest from reference TRBV19 and TRBJ2-5): DGGITQSPKYLFRKEGQNVTLSCEQNLNHDAMYWYRQDPGQGLRLIYYSQIVNDFQKGDIAEGYSVSREKKESFPLTVTSAQKNPTAFYLCATADGGATFGETQYFGPGTRLLVL.

V usage is TRBV30 and J usage is TRBJ1-6, with D maybe TRBD1 (6 bases). The germline CDR1 and CDR2 sequences are GTSNPN and SVGIG (reference sequence). Trimming cost V 1 base and J 5 bases, with 21 bases left between them. This CDR3 has 18 amino acids. This CDR3 reads CAWSATGFLGVDNSPLHF. The DNA of the CDR3 is TGTGCCTGGAGTGCCACAGGGTTTTTAGGCGTCGATAATTCACCCCTCCACTTT. Complete variable domain (other parts from reference TRBV30 and TRBJ1-6): SQTIHQWPATLVQPVGSPLSLECTVEGTSNPNLYWYRQAAGRGLQLLFYSVGIGQISSEVPQNLSASRPQDRQFILSSKKLLLSDSGFYLCAWSATGFLGVDNSPLHFGNGTRLTVT.

Here the CDR3 reads CATSRDMRDSPYEQYF. The CDR3, as DNA: TGTGCCACCAGCAGAGATATGAGGGACAGCCCCTACGAGCAGTACTTC. This chain uses TRBV15 with TRBJ2-7; 7 nucleotides agree with TRBD1. This CDR3 is 16 amino acids long. V trimming: 0 bases; J trimming: 2 bases; junction bases outside the gene matches: 7. CDR1 and CDR2 (germline): LNHNV, YYDKDF (reference sequence).

The chain combines TRBV18 with TRBJ1-5, with D unresolved. Trimming stripped 4 bases from V and 0 bases from J, with 10 bases between. The germline V gene has CDR1 KGHSH and CDR2 LQKENI. This CDR3 is built from 15 residues. The CDR3 spells CASSQQSYSNQPQHF. As DNA, the CDR3 is TGTGCCAGCTCACAACAGTCCTATAGCAATCAGCCCCAGCATTTT.

The chain combines TRBV9 with TRBJ1-2; D remains unclear. CDR3 length: 14 residues. Trimming pared 0 bases from V and 7 bases from J, leaving 13 bases between. The germline V gene encodes CDR1 SGDLS and CDR2 YYNGEE. Here the CDR3 reads CASSVDSGSAGYTF. CDR3 nucleotide sequence: TGTGCCAGCAGCGTAGATTCGGGGTCTGCTGGCTACACCTTC.

J is TRBJ1-4 and V is TRBV5-1, with 7 positions matching TRBD1. The CDR3 sequence is 14 residues long. J lost 7 bases, V lost 4 bases, and 7 bases had no gene match. CDR1 and CDR2 (germline): SGHRS, YFSETQ. The CDR3 sequence: CASSGGGYGEKLFF. The DNA for the CDR3 is TGCGCCAGCAGCGGAGGGGGCTACGGTGAAAAACTGTTTTTT. The full variable domain, its missing parts supplied by reference TRBV5-1 and TRBJ1-4, is KAGVTQTPRYLIKTRGQQVTLSCSPISGHRSVSWYQQTPGQGLQFLFEYFSETQRNKGNFPGRFSGRQFSNSRSEMNVSTLELGDSALYLCASSGGGYGEKLFFGSGTQLSVL.

In its sample, this clone was seen a few times. V usage is TRBV5-6 and J usage is TRBJ2-7; TRBD1 matches at 10 bases. The CDR3 is 13 amino acids. The V segment lost 4 bases and the J segment 5 bases; nucleotides outside the gene matches: 3. Germline V lookup: CDR1 SGHDT, CDR2 YYEEEE. CDR3 sequence reads: CASSGGQGHEQYF. The DNA for the CDR3 is TGTGCCAGCAGCGGGGGACAGGGGCACGAGCAGTACTTC.